These 15 T cell receptor beta chains were sequenced from one sample in a study of blood T cell repertoires in COVID-19. Repertoires were generated with immunoSEQ multiplex PCR, while TCRdb's copy carries only in-frame clones and drops some. The data contain over 100,000 clones, roughly 91% of them singletons. Material: peripheral blood. The origin of the receptors is a man in his sixties with COVID-19, enrolled during active disease.

This chain joins TRBV5-1 and TRBJ1-2; possible D gene TRBD1, 6 bases. Germline CDR1 reads SGHRS; CDR2 reads YFSETQ. CDR3 length: 14 residues. The ends were cut back, 0 bases at V and 7 bases at J, with 13 bases in the middle. The CDR3 DNA reads TGCGCCAGCAGCTTGGACGCAGGGGCCGGTGGCTACACCTTC. Amino acid sequence: CASSLDAGAGGYTF.

The V and J genes are TRBV5-4 and TRBJ1-2; TRBD1 is a possible D gene (6 bases). The CDR3 extends over 14 amino acids. Germline assignment: CDR1 SGHNT and CDR2 YYREEE (reference sequence). V was clipped by 0 bases and J by 4 bases, with 10 bases between them. The CDR3 nucleotides read TGTGCCAGCAGCTTGGGCGGGGGCGGCTATGGCTACACCTTC. Amino acids: CASSLGGGGYGYTF.

The V call is TRBV10-3, the J call TRBJ2-1; 10 bases match TRBD2. CDR3 length: 15 amino acids. Germline CDR1 ENHRY, CDR2 SYGVKD. V was pared by 2 bases and J by 5 bases, with 3 bases of the junction left unmatched. CDR3 in amino acids: CAISEGTSGNNEQFF. The DNA for the CDR3 is TGTGCCATCAGTGAGGGTACTAGCGGGAACAATGAGCAGTTCTTC.

This clone has only a few counts. The chain employs TRBV11-1 and TRBJ1-6, with TRBD1 identical over 9 bases. Per germline, CDR1 SGHAT and CDR2 FQDESV (reference sequence). The CDR3 spans 14 residues. Unmatched junction bases numbered 4, after V lost 5 bases and J lost 8 bases. The CDR3 protein is CASSLGTGYSPLHF. DNA of the CDR3: TGTGCCAGCAGCCTCGGGACAGGGTATTCACCCCTCCACTTT.

The rearrangement links TRBV11-3 to TRBJ2-1; TRBD2 matches at 10 bases. The CDR3 has 15 amino acids. V lost 6 bases, J lost 3 bases, and 5 bases stayed unmatched. In germline, CDR1 is SGHNT, CDR2 YENEEA. The CDR3 DNA reads as TGTGCCAGCAGTCCTAGCGGGGGAAACTACAATGAGCAGTTCTTC. Its protein product is CASSPSGGNYNEQFF.

This clone was seen a single time. The chain couples TRBV12-3 or TRBV12-4 to TRBJ1-1, with a weak D call TRBD1 (6 bases). Trimming removed 5 bases at V and 1 base at J, with 8 bases between. The CDR3 is 13 residues long. CDR3 bases: TGTGCCAGCAGTACAGGGAGGAACACTGAAGCTTTCTTT. Amino acid sequence: CASSTGRNTEAFF.

The chain uses TRBV7-9 and TRBJ2-1, with TRBD1 matching 8 bases. V trimming: 5 bases; J trimming: 7 bases; junction bases outside the gene matches: 7. Germline loops: CDR1 SEHNR, CDR2 FQNEAQ (reference sequence). The CDR3 totals 14 residues. The CDR3 nucleotides are TGTGCCAGCAGCCTCGGACAGGGTGGGAATGAGCAGTTCTTC. Its protein product is CASSLGQGGNEQFF.

J is TRBJ1-2 and V is TRBV7-8; D uncertain. Trimming stripped 1 base from V and 4 bases from J, with 10 bases between. Germline CDR1 and CDR2: SGHVS and FQNEAQ. The CDR3 contains 14 residues. The chain's CDR3 is CASSLGHSSYGYTF. The CDR3 DNA follows: TGTGCCAGCAGCTTAGGGCACAGCAGCTATGGCTACACCTTC.

V and J are TRBV19 and TRBJ1-3, with TRBD1 as a possible D gene (5 bases). The CDR3 extends over 14 amino acids. CDR1 and CDR2 from the germline V gene are LNHDA and SQIVND (reference sequence). V dropped 4 bases and J dropped 0 bases, with 7 bases sitting between them. The CDR3 region has the DNA TGTGCCAGTAGTAGGGGCGGCTCTGGAAACACCATATATTTT. It is translated as CASSRGGSGNTIYF.

The rearrangement joins TRBV7-8 to TRBJ2-5; TRBD2 might be the D (5 bases). The V and J ends lost 5 bases and 7 bases respectively, with 20 bases between them. Germline lookup yields CDR1 SGHVS and CDR2 FQNEAQ. This CDR3 has 15 residues. The CDR3 here is CASSPEGSSAGTQYF. CDR3 coding DNA: TGTGCCAGCAGCCCCGAGGGTAGCAGTGCGGGGACCCAGTACTTC.

The chain joins TRBV30 to TRBJ1-3; 10 bases agree with TRBD1. The CDR3 spans 10 residues. V trimming: 5 bases; J trimming: 11 bases; junction bases outside the gene matches: 0. CDR1 is GTSNPN, CDR2 SVGIG, per germline (reference sequence). The CDR3 protein is CAWGQGAIYF. CDR3 bases: TGTGCCTGGGGACAGGGGGCCATATATTTT.

This clone was found once. The sample has other DNA sequences that encode this CDR3 too. This rearrangement joins TRBV28 to TRBJ1-2; 8 nucleotides align to TRBD1. The CDR3 spans 14 residues. Looked up from germline, CDR1 is MDHEN and CDR2 is SYDVKM. J was trimmed by 2 bases and V by 2 bases; bases with no gene match: 1. The DNA for the CDR3 is TGTGCCAGCAGTTTACCAGGGGGCAACTATGGCTACACCTTC. Its protein product is CASSLPGGNYGYTF.

V usage is TRBV6-6 and J usage is TRBJ1-2; D might be TRBD1 (5 bases). V dropped 2 bases and J dropped 3 bases, with 10 bases sitting between them. The CDR3 is 14 residues long. In germline, CDR1 is MNHNY, CDR2 SVGAGI (reference sequence). The chain's CDR3 is CASSYVVGDYGYTF. The CDR3 DNA reads as TGTGCCAGCAGTTACGTAGTAGGGGACTATGGCTACACCTTC.

This chain links TRBV25-1 with TRBJ1-3; no definite D call. V lost 2 bases, J lost 5 bases, and 7 bases lay in between. The CDR3 sequence is 13 residues long. Germline V lookup: CDR1 MGHDK, CDR2 SYGVNS. CDR3 nucleotides: TGTGCCAGCAGTGAACCGGGGAGAAACACCATATATTTT. Translation: CASSEPGRNTIYF.

V is TRBV24-1 and J is TRBJ2-5; TRBD2 aligns across 8 bases. The CDR3 consists of 13 residues. The V gene's germline CDR1 is KGHDR and CDR2 SFDVKD. The ends lost 5 bases at V and 5 bases at J; junction bases unmatched: 3. CDR3 nucleotides: TGTGCCACCAGTGCCCCGGGGGGGGAGACCCAGTACTTC. Amino acid sequence: CATSAPGGETQYF.